These 2 T cell receptor beta chains were all obtained from the same sample, sequenced in a study of cytomegalovirus exposure and HLA in healthy donors. The PCR used 60 Vbeta and 13 Jbeta primers. Assay: immunoSEQ multiplex PCR; the TCRdb copy retains only in-frame clones and omits some. Here the sample spans around 87,000 clones, roughly three quarters being singletons. Sequenced: PBMCs. Receptors were obtained from a man aged 40-50 years in good health and CMV-seronegative.

The chain uses TRBV27 and TRBJ1-2, with 11 nucleotides matching TRBD1. V trimming: 7 bases; J trimming: 8 bases; junction bases outside the gene matches: 15. This CDR3 is built from 16 residues. Germline CDR1 is MNHEY and CDR2 is SMNVEV (reference sequence). CDR3 nucleotides: TGTGCCAGCACCCAGGGACAGGGGGGGAGGTTGGGAGGCTACACCTTC. Translated: CASTQGQGGRLGGYTF.

This chain uses TRBV19 with TRBJ1-1; 9 nucleotides align to TRBD1. V shed 7 bases, J shed 10 bases, and the junction held 13 bases outside the gene matches. This CDR3 has 14 amino acids. The germline CDR1 and CDR2 sequences are LNHDA and SQIVND (reference sequence). This CDR3 is CASTPGQGRKGAFF. In nucleotides, the CDR3 is TGTGCCAGTACTCCGGGACAGGGAAGGAAAGGAGCTTTCTTT.